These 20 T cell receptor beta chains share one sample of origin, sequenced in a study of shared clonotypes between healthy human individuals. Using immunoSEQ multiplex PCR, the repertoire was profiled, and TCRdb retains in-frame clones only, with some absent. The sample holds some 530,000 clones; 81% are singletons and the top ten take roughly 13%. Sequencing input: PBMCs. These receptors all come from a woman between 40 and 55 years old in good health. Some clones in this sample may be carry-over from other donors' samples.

CDR3 in DNA: TGTGCCTGGAGTGTTCTCAGGAGATTCACCGGGGAGCTGTTTTTT. This encodes CAWSVLRRFTGELFF. The chain employs TRBV30 and TRBJ2-2; D ambiguous. The germline CDR1 and CDR2 sequences are GTSNPN and SVGIG (reference sequence). The CDR3 spans 15 residues. The V and J ends lost 0 bases and 4 bases respectively, with 12 bases between them.

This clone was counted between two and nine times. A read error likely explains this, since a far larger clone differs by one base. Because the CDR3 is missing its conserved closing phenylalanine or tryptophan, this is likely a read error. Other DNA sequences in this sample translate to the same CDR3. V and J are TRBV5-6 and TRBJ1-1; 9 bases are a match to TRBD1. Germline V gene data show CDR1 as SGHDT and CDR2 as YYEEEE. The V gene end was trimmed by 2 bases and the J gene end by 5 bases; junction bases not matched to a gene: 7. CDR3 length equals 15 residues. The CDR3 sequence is CASSLLQGAGTEAFL. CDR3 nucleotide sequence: TGTGCCAGCAGCTTATTACAGGGGGCTGGGACTGAAGCTTTCCTT.

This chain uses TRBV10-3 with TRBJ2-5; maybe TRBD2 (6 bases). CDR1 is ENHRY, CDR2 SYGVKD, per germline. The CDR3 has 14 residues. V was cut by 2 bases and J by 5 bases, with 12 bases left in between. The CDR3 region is CAISEAGSPETQYF. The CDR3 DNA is TGTGCCATCAGTGAGGCGGGATCTCCGGAGACCCAGTACTTC.

DNA of the CDR3: TGTGCCAGCAGGGTAACGACTAGCGGGAGCGAGCAGTACTTC. It encodes CASRVTTSGSEQYF. The chain joins TRBV28 to TRBJ2-7; 12 nucleotides align to TRBD2. The CDR3 is made up of 14 amino acids. Germline CDR1 and CDR2: MDHEN and SYDVKM. The junction had 6 bases not matched to a gene; V was cut back by 6 bases and J by 6 bases.

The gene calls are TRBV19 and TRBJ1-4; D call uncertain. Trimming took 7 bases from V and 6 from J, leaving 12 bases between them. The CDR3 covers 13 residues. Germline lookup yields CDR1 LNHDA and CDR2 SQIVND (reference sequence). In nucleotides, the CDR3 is TGTGCCAGTACGGCAGTCGAGGATGAAAAACTGTTTTTT. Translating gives CASTAVEDEKLFF.

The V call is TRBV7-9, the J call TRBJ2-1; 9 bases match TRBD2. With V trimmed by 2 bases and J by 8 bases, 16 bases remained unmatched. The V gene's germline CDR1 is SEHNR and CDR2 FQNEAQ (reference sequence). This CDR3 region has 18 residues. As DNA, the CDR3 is TGTGCCAGCAGCTTAATCTCCTTCCTTAGCGGGAGAATAGATGAGCAGTTCTTC. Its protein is CASSLISFLSGRIDEQFF.

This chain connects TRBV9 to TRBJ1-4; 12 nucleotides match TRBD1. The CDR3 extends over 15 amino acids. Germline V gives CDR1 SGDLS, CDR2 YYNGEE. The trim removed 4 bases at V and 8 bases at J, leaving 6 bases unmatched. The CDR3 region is CASSPAGTGGEKLFF. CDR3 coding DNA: TGTGCCAGCAGCCCGGCCGGGACAGGGGGCGAAAAACTGTTTTTT.

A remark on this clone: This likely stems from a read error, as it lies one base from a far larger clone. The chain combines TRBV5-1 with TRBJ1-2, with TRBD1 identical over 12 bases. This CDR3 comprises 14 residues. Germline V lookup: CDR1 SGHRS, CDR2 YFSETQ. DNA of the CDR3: TGCGCCGGCAGCTTGGGACAGGGGGCGGATGGCTACACCTTC. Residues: CAGSLGQGADGYTF. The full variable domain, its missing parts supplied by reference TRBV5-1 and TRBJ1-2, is KAGVTQTPRYLIKTRGQQVTLSCSPISGHRSVSWYQQTPGQGLQFLFEYFSETQRNKGNFPGRFSGRQFSNSRSEMNVSTLELGDSALYLCAGSLGQGADGYTFGSGTRLTVV.

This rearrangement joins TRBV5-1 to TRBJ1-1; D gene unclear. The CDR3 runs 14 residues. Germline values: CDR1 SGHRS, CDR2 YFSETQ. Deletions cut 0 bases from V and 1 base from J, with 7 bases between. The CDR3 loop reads CASSLDGKNTEAFF. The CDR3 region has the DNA TGCGCCAGCAGCTTGGACGGAAAGAACACTGAAGCTTTCTTT.

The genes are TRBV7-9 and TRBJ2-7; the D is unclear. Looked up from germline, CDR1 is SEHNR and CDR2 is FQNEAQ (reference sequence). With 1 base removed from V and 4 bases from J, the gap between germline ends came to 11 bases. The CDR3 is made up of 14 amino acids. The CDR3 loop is CASSLVGLTYEQYF. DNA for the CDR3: TGTGCCAGCAGCTTAGTGGGTCTAACATACGAGCAGTACTTC. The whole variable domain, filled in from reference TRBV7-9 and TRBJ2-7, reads DTGVSQNPRHKITKRGQNVTFRCDPISEHNRLYWYRQTLGQGPEFLTYFQNEAQLEKSRLLSDRFSAERPKGSFSTLEIQRTEQGDSAMYLCASSLVGLTYEQYFGPGTRLTVT.

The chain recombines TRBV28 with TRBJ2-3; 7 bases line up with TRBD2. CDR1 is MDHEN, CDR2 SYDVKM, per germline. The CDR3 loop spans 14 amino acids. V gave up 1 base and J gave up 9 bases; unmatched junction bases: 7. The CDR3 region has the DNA TGTGCCAGCAGTTTATTTGCGGGAGTAGGGACGCAGTATTTT. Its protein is CASSLFAGVGTQYF. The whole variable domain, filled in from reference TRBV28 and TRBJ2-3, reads DVKVTQSSRYLVKRTGEKVFLECVQDMDHENMFWYRQDPGLGLRLIYFSYDVKMKEKGDIPEGYSVSREKKERFSLILESASTNQTSMYLCASSLFAGVGTQYFGPGTRLTVL.

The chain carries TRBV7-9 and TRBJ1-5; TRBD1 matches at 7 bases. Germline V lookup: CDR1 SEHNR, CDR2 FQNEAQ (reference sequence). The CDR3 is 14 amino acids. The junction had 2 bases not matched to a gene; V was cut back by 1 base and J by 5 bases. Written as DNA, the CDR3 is TGTGCCAGCAGCTTAGGGGACAGCCATCAGCCCCAGCATTTT. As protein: CASSLGDSHQPQHF.

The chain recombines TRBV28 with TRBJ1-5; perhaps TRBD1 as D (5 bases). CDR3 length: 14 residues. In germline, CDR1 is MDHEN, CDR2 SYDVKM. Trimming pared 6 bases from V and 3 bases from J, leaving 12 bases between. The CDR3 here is CASSFREYNQPQHF. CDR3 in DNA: TGTGCCAGCAGCTTCAGGGAGTACAATCAGCCCCAGCATTTT.

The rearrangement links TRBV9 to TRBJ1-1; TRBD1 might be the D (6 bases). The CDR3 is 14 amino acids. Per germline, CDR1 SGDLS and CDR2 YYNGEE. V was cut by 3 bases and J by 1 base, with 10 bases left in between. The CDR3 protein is CASSADSQNTEAFF. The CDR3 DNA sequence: TGTGCCAGCAGCGCGGACAGTCAGAACACTGAAGCTTTCTTT.

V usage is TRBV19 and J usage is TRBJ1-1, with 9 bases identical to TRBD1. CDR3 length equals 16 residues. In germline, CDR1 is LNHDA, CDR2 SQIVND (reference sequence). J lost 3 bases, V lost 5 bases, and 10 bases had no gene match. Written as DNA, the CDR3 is TGTGCCAGTAGTCCCCAACAGGGGGCAGGAGACACTGAAGCTTTCTTT. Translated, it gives CASSPQQGAGDTEAFF.

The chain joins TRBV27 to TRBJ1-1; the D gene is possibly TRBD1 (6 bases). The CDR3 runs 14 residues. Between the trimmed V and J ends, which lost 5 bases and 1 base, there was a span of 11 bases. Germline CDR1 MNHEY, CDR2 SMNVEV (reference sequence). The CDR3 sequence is CASSRGTSNTEAFF. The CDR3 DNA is TGTGCCAGCAGTCGGGGGACATCGAACACTGAAGCTTTCTTT.

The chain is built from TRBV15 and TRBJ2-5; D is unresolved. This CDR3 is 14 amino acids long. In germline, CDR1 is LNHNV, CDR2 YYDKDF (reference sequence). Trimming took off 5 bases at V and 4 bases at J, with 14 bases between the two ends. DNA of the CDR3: TGTGCCACCAGCCTTAGGGCCTCGAGAGAGACCCAGTACTTC. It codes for CATSLRASRETQYF.

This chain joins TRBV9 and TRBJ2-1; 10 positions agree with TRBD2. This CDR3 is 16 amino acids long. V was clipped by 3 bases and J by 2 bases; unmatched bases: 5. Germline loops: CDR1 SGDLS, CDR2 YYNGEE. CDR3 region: CASSAPGTSAYNEQFF. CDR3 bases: TGTGCCAGCAGCGCGCCCGGGACTAGCGCCTACAATGAGCAGTTCTTC.

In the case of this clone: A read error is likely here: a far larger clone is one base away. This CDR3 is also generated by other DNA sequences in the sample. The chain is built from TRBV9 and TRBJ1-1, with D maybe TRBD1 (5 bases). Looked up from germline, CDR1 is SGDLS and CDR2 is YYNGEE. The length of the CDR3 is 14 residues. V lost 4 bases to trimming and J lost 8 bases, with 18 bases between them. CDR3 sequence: CASSPRQGGTEAFF. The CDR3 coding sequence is TGTGCCAGCAGCCCGCGCCAGGGTGGAACCGAAGCTTTCTTT.

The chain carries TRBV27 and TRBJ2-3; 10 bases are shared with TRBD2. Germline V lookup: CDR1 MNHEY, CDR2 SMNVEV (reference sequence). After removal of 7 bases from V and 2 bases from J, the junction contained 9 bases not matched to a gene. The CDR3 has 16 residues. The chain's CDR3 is CASTYGLAVHTDTQYF. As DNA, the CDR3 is TGTGCCAGCACCTACGGACTAGCGGTTCACACAGATACGCAGTATTTT.